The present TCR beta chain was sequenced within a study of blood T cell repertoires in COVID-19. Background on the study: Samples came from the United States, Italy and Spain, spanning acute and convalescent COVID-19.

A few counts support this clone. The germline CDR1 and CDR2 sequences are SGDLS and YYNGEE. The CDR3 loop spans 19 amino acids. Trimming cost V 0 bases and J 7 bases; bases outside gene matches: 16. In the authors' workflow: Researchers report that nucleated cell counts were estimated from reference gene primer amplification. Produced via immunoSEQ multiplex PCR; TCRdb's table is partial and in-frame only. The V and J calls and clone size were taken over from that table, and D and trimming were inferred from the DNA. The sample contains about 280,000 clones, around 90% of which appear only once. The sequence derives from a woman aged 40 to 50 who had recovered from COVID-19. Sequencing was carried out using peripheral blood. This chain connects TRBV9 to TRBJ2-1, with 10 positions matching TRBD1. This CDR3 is CASSVGAGRPGQGRNEQFF. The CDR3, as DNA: TGTGCCAGCAGCGTAGGAGCCGGCCGTCCGGGACAGGGGCGAAATGAGCAGTTCTTC.